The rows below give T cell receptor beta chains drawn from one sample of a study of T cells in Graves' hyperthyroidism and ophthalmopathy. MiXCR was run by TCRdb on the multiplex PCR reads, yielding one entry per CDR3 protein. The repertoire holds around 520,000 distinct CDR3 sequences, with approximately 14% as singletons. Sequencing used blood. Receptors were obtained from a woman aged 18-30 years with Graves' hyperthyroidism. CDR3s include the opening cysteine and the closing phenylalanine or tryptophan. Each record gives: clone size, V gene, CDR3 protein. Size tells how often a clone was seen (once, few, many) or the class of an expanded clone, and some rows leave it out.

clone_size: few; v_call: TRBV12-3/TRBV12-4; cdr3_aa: CASSPTTGGADGYTF
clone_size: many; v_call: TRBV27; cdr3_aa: CASSWGQGGTTEAFF
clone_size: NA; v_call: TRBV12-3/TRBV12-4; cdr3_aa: CASTRSVSYEQYF
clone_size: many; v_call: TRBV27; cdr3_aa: CASSPRASYEQYF
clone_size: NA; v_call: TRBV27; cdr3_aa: CASSLMGLAGGYNEQFF
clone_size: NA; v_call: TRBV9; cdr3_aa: CASSKGQAGGNTIYF
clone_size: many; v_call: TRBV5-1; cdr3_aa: CASSLDGSGSSYNEQFF
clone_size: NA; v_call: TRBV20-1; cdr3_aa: CSARLDFTDTQYF
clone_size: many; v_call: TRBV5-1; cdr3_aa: CASSMGLAGVIEQFF
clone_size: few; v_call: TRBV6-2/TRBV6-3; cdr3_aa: CASSYDFGGPGITGELFF
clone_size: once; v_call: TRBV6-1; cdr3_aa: CASTTGTSGLNEQFF
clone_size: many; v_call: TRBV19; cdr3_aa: CASRPPSGQNTDTQYF
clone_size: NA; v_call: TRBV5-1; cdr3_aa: CASQTGPSGANVLTF
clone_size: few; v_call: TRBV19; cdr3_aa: CASTPSPQQPQHF
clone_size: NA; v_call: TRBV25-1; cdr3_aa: CASSDPLAGVYNEQFF
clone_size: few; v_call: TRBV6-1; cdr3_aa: CASSENPREYYNEQFF
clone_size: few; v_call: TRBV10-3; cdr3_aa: CAINQGLAGMTGELFF
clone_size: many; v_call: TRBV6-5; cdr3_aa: CASSYSRAGMNTEAFF
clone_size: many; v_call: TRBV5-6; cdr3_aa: CASSSLPLAGDNEQFF
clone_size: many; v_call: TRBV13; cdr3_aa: CASSSLVIGRASSGNTIYF
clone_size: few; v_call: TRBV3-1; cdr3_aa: CASSDGRVGGYTF
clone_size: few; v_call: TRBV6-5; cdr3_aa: CASSSLTTSGETQYF
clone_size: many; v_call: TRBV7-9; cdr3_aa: CASSSRAGNTIYF
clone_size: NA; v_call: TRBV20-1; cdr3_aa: CSARIQGRGGNQPQHF
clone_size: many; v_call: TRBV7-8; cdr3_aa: CASSLRGLIRYF
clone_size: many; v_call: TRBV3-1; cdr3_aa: CASSQDSWQGTQFF
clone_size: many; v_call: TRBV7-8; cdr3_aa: CASTEMGDSSYEQYF
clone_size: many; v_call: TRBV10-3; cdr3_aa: CAITRTSGRNEQFF
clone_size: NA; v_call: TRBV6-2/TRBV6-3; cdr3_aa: CASRVDRTYTDTQYF
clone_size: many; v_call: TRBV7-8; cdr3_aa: CASSLTSQGQGSTEAFF
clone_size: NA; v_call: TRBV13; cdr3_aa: CASSRGTVRDEQFF
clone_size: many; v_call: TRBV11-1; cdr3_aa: CASSFSATGQTEAFF
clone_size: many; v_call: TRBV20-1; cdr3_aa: CSARQATNEKLFF
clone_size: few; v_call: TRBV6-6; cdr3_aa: CASSYSQGAKNIQYF
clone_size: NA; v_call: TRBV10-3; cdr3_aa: CAIRSTSGTYEQYF
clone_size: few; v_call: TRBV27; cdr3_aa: CASSLFRARETQYF
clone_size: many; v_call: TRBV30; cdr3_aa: CAWLAGDNEQYF
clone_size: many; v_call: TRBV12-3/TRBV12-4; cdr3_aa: CASSRTGGMNTEAFF
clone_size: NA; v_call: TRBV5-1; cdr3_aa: CASSGIAAGFQETQYF
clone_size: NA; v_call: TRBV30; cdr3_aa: CAWSVLGGGEFYEQYF
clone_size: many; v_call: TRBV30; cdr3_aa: CAWSQGHTEAFF
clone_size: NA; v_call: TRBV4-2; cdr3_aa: CASSQAGLNPGHNEQFF
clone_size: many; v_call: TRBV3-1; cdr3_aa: CASSLAGQGARTEAFF
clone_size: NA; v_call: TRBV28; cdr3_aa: CASSLSDSERAYYGYTF
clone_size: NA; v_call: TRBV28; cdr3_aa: CASGQGYQPQHF
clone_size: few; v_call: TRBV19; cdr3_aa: CASSVRQGRDEQFF
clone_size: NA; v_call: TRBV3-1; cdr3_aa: CASSHGRLSNQPQHF
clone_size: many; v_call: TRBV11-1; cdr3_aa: CASSLTGQLAAYEQYF